This T cell receptor (beta chain) appears in the sequencing data of a study of T-cell memory formation after mild COVID-19 (dated by TCRdb to the early 2020s). Broadly, across the study: Most TCR sequence clusters were specific to one of the two donors. T-cell clones expanding and contracting after mild COVID-19 in two donors were tracked by longitudinal TCRalpha and TCRbeta repertoire sequencing. Two young, previously healthy adult volunteers made up the cohort, one male and one female. Study-level results and caveats: Clones contracting from day 15 to 85 had balanced CD4/CD8 phenotypes, while a second wave expanding from day 15 to 37 was biased towards CD4+. Some responding clones were found in pre-infection memory, which suggests that pre-existing cross-reactive memory T cells took part in the SARS-CoV-2 response. The study included only a couple of mild cases, and larger cohorts that include severe cases with pre-infection samples were judged to be necessary. Contracting CD4+ clones were located mainly in the CM and EM memory subsets, whereas CD8+ clones were found to be enriched in EMRA. SARS-CoV-2 specificity of the second-wave clones peaking on day 37 was not confirmed.

Sequencing was carried out with an Illumina NovaSeq 6000. Using 5'RACE with constant-segment primers, TCRalpha and TCRbeta cDNA libraries were constructed, with sample barcodes and unique molecular identifiers added in the process. RNA was extracted from every sample with Trizol reagent. Amplification of the libraries took two PCR steps, and the second step added a second sample barcode plus Illumina TruSeq adapters. The libraries were sequenced on an Illumina NovaSeq using 2 x 150 bp paired-end reads. The study's processing was this. With migec v1.2.7, reads were demultiplexed and then collapsed into UMI-guided consensus sequences. Using mixcr v2.1.11, UMI consensuses were aligned to TRA and TRB V and J templates and then assembled into clonotypes. A clonotype was counted as expanded or contracted only when both edgeR and NoisET called the clonotype significant, with the noise models trained on biological replicates. For edgeR calls, the cutoffs were a false discovery rate-adjusted p below 0.01 and a log2 fold-change threshold of 1. PCA with hierarchical clustering of max-normalized trajectories of the 1000 most abundant clonotypes was used as exploratory dynamics analysis. The CD4 or CD8 phenotype of responding clones was assigned using the separately sequenced CD4+ and CD8+ repertoires. The public reads were reanalyzed by TCRdb: fastp trimming at Q25, MiXCR alignment, in-frame beta chains only. All rows with the same CDR3 protein become a single entry with the most common DNA and genes. The V and J calls were not made by the authors but by TCRdb's processing. This sample is represented by roughly 110,000 distinct CDR3 sequences; 20% to 25% of them were singletons. The ten most abundant clones make up about 42% of the sample.

Ficoll-Paque density gradient centrifugation was used to isolate PBMCs. About this clonotype itself: Its binding antigen is unknown. The record has no base qualities; no much larger clone is one base away.

Trimming leaves V shorter by 3 bases and J shorter by 2 bases, with the junction holding 2 bases beyond the gene matches. The CDR3, cysteine through phenylalanine, is 15 amino acids long. Only CDR3 DNA remains: 45 bases, in frame from the first base. CDR1 and CDR2, per the germline V gene, are MRHNA and SNTAGT. Recombination joined TRBV6-4 with TRBJ2-3, with 10 bases in between that match TRBD2. Sequenced sample: PBMCs or a T cell subset sorted from them (not recorded which). This receptor was taken from a man aged 18-30 years who had mild COVID-19 (a few samples of this study predate the infection). The sample titles of this study are shuffled in the database, so cell type and time point are left out; the donor was told from shared clones. The base sequence is TGTGCCAGCAGTGAACTAGCGGGGACCACAGATACGCAGTATTTT. Its amino acids are CASSELAGTTDTQYF.